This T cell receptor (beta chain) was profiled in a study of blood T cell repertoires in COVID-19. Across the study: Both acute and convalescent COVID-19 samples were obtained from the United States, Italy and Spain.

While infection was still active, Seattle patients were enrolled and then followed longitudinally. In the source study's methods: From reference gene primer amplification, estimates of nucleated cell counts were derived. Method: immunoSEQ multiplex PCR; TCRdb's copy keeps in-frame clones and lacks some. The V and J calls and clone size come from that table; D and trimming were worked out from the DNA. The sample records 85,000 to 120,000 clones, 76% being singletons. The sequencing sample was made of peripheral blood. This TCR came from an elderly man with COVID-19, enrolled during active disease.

The CDR3 region has the DNA TGTGCCACCAGCAGAGCGGGACAGGTGAGGGGAGATACGCAGTATTTT. This codes for CATSRAGQVRGDTQYF. This chain joins TRBV15 and TRBJ2-3; 8 bases are a match to TRBD1. V dropped 1 base and J dropped 5; count of bases not matched to a gene: 8. The CDR3 length is 16 residues. Germline loops: CDR1 LNHNV, CDR2 YYDKDF (reference sequence).